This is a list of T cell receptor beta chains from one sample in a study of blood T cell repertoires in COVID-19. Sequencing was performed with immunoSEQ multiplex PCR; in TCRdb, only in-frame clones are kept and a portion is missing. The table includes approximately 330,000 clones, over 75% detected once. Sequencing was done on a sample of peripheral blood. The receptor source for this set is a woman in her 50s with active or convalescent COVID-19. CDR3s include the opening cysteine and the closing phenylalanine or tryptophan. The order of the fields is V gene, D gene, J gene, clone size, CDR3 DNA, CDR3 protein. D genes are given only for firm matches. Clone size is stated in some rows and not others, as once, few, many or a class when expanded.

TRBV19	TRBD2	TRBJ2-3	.	TGTGCCAGTAGTAGGGCGTCACTAGCGGGAGGGCCGCGAAGCACAGATACGCAGTATTTT	CASSRASLAGGPRSTDTQYF
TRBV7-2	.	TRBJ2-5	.	TGTGCCAGCAGCTTTTGGCCAACTGGGGGGGAGACCCAGTACTTC	CASSFWPTGGETQYF
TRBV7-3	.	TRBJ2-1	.	TGTGCCAGCAGCCCTAAGGGGGTCCTAGCGGCGCGAAATGAGCAGTTCTTC	CASSPKGVLAARNEQFF
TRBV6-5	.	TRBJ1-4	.	TGTGCCAGCAGCGGGTCGATTTCTAATGAAAAACTGTTTTTT	CASSGSISNEKLFF
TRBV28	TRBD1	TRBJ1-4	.	TGTGCCAGCGGGGACAGGGGGGAAAAACTGTTTTTT	CASGDRGEKLFF
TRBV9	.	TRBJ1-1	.	TGTGCCAGCAGCGTGTACGGGAACACTGAAGCTTTCTTT	CASSVYGNTEAFF
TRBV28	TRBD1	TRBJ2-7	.	TGTGCCAGCAGTCAAAAGACCGGGACAGGGGACCATTACGAGCAGTACTTC	CASSQKTGTGDHYEQYF
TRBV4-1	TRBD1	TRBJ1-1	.	TGCGCCAGCAGCCAAGATAAAAGGGGACAGGGTTTCCCTGAAGCTTTCTTT	CASSQDKRGQGFPEAFF
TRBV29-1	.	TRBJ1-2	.	TGCAGCGTTTGGGGAGGCTATGGCTACACCTTC	CSVWGGYGYTF
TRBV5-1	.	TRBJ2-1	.	TGCGCCAGCCTGGGACTGGATTACAATGAGCAGTTCTTC	CASLGLDYNEQFF
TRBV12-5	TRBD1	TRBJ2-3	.	TGTGCTAGTGGCCAAGGACAGGGGGGTTACACAGATACGCAGTATTTT	CASGQGQGGYTDTQYF
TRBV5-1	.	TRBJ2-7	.	TGCGCCAGCAGCTTGTCATCCCCGAGCTACGAGCAGTACTTC	CASSLSSPSYEQYF
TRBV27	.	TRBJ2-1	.	TGTGCCAGCAGTTTATCGACGGCGGCTAGGCACAATGAGCAGTTCTTC	CASSLSTAARHNEQFF
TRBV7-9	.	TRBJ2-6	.	TGTGCCAGCAGCTTGACAGGCCCCTCTGGGGCCAACGTCCTGACTTTC	CASSLTGPSGANVLTF
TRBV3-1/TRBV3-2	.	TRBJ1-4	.	TGTGCCAGCAGTTTAACAGCATTAGGGGATGAAAAACTGTTTTTT	CASSLTALGDEKLFF
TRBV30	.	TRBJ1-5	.	TGTGCCTGGAGTGTAAGGGGCTATAGCAATCAGCCCCAGCATTTT	CAWSVRGYSNQPQHF
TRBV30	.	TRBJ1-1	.	TGTGCCTGGAAAGGAGGGAAGATAGCGATGAACACTGAAGCTTTCTTT	CAWKGGKIAMNTEAFF
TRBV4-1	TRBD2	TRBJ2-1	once	TGCGCCAGCAGCCAAGTCCCGAGCGGGAAGGGGCACAATGAGCAGTTCTTC	CASSQVPSGKGHNEQFF
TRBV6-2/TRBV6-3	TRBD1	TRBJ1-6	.	TGTGCCAGCAGTTACAGCCCTGTGGGACAGGGGGCAGATAATTCACCCCTCCACTTT	CASSYSPVGQGADNSPLHF
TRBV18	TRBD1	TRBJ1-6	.	TGTGCCAGCTCACTAAGGACAGGGGATAGTAATTCACCCCTCCACTTT	CASSLRTGDSNSPLHF
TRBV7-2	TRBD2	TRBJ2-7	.	TGTGCCAGCAGCCCTGGGACTAGCGGGGGCTCAGTCTCCTACGAGCAGTACTTC	CASSPGTSGGSVSYEQYF
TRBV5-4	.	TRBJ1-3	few	TGTGCCAGCAGCTCTCGAAAAGGACGGGATTTGAGCTCTGGAAACACCATATATTTT	CASSSRKGRDLSSGNTIYF
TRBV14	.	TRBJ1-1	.	TGTGCCAGCAGCCATCCTAAGTTGGCCAGACAGAAGAACACTGAAGCTTTCTTT	CASSHPKLARQKNTEAFF
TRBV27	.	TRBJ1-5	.	TGTGCCAGCAGTTTATTGGGCAGGGCAGGACAGCCCCAGCATTTT	CASSLLGRAGQPQHF
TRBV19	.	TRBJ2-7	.	TGTGCCAGTAGTATAGATCTAAGCTGGAGCAGCTCCTACGAGCAGTACTTC	CASSIDLSWSSSYEQYF
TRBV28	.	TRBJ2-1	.	TGTGCCAGCACCATTCCCCTCCTCGCGGAGCAGTTCTTC	CASTIPLLAEQFF
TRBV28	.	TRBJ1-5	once	TGTGCCAGCAGTCCCCCGCGGGGTCGGGTTGGCCCAAATCAGCCCCAGCATTTT	CASSPPRGRVGPNQPQHF
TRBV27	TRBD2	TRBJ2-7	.	TGTGCCAGCAGTTTTTGGAGCGGGAGTCCCTACGAGCAGTACTTC	CASSFWSGSPYEQYF
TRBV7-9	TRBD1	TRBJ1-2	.	TGTGCCAGCAGCCTACGGGACAGGGGATATAACTATGGCTACACCTTC	CASSLRDRGYNYGYTF
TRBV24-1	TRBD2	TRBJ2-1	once	TGTGCCACCAGTGATTTAGGACTAGCGGCTAATGAGCAGTTCTTC	CATSDLGLAANEQFF
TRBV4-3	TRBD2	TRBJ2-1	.	TGCGCCAGCAGCCATCCGGGACTAGCGGGGTCCAATGAGCAGTTCTTC	CASSHPGLAGSNEQFF
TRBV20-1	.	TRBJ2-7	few	TGCAGTGCTCTCGCGGGCTACGAGCAGTACTTC	CSALAGYEQYF
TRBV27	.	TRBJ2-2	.	TGTGCCAGCAGTCCCTGGACAGTGAAGATCGGGGAGCTGTTTTTT	CASSPWTVKIGELFF
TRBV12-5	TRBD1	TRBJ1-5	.	TGTGCTAGTGGTGCCCCGGGACAGGGTATTCAGCCCCAGCATTTT	CASGAPGQGIQPQHF
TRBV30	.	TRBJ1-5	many	TGTGCCTGGAGTGTCGACAGCTCATGGCAGCCCCAGCATTTT	CAWSVDSSWQPQHF
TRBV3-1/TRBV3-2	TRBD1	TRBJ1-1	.	TGTGCCAGCAGAGGTGAGGGGGCAAGATGGACTGAAGCTTTCTTT	CASRGEGARWTEAFF
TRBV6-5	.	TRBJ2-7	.	TGTGCCAGCAGTTATAGCGGTCCTTACGAGCAGTACTTC	CASSYSGPYEQYF
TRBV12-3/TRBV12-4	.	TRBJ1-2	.	TGTGCCAGCGGATCAGGGGCCTCTTATGGCTACACCTTC	CASGSGASYGYTF
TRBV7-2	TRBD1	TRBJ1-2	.	TGTGCCAGCAGCTTAGGAGTGGGGACAGGGGGTGGCTACACCTTC	CASSLGVGTGGGYTF
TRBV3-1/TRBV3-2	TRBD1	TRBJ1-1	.	TGTGCCAGCAGCCAAGGACAGGGATACACTGAAGCTTTCTTT	CASSQGQGYTEAFF
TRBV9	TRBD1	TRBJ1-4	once	TGTGCCAGCAGCGTAGTTGGGACAGGCCCTAAAAATGAAAAACTGTTTTTT	CASSVVGTGPKNEKLFF
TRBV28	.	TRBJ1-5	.	TGTGCCAGCAGTTTGCAGGGTGATCAGCCCCAGCATTTT	CASSLQGDQPQHF
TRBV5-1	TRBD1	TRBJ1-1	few	TGCGCCAGCAGCTTGCAAGGACAGGGGGCCCACCAGAACACTGAAGCTTTCTTT	CASSLQGQGAHQNTEAFF
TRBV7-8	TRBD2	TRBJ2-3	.	TGTGCCAGCAGCTTAGGTGGGACTAGCGGGGATACGCAGTATTTT	CASSLGGTSGDTQYF
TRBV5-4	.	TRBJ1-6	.	TGTGCCAGCAGTGTCGGAGGAGGGCTAAGCTCCTATAATTCACCCCTCCACTTT	CASSVGGGLSSYNSPLHF
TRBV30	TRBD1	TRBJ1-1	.	TGTGCCTGGTACAGGGGTGGGAGGCACATGAACACTGAAGCTTTCTTT	CAWYRGGRHMNTEAFF
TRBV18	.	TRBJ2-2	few	TGTGCCAGCTCACCATCCAGGGACACCGGGGAGCTGTTTTTT	CASSPSRDTGELFF
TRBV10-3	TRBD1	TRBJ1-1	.	TGTGCCATCAGTGTGGGACAGGGGAGGTCCACTGAAGCTTTCTTT	CAISVGQGRSTEAFF
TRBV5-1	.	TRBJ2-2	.	TGCGCCAGCAGTCGGCTTAGCGGGAACACCGGGGAGCTGTTTTTT	CASSRLSGNTGELFF
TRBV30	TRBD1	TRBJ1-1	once	TGTGCCTGGAACCGAAACCGGGACAGGTTCACTGAAGCTTTCTTT	CAWNRNRDRFTEAFF
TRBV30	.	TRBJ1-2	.	TGTGCCTGGAGTGTCGGGAGTAATCACTATGGCTACACCTTC	CAWSVGSNHYGYTF
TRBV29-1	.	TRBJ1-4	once	TGCAGCGTTCGGGGAGTCCTAAATGAAAAACTGTTTTTT	CSVRGVLNEKLFF
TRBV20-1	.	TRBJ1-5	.	TGCAGTGCTAGTGGGGCAGGGGCAACACGACAGCCCCAGCATTTT	CSASGAGATRQPQHF
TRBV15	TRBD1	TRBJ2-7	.	TGTGCCACCAGCACCGGACAGGCGCCTTACGAGCAGTACTTC	CATSTGQAPYEQYF
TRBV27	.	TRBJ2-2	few	TGTGCCAGCAGTTTATTAAACGGGGAGCTGTTTTTT	CASSLLNGELFF